Listed below are T cell receptor beta chains from one sample, sequenced in a study of CD8 T cells in ankylosing spondylitis. A single record per CDR3 protein comes from TCRdb applying MiXCR to the 5' RACE reads. Of about 390,000 distinct CDR3 sequences in the sample, about a fifth were seen once. The sequenced sample was blood, either unsorted or a sorted T cell fraction (not recorded which). The origin of the receptors is a male donor with ankylosing spondylitis. The CDR3 runs from the conserved cysteine through the conserved F or W. D genes are given only for firm matches. Where a row states a size, it is once, few, many or the class of an expanded clone; other rows omit it.

j_gene: TRBJ2-1; abundance: .; v_gene: TRBV25-1; d_gene: .; CDR3aa: CASSEPPGASYNEQFF; CDR3nt: TGTGCCAGCAGTGAACCCCCAGGAGCATCCTACAATGAGCAGTTCTTC
j_gene: TRBJ2-1; abundance: many; v_gene: TRBV2; d_gene: .; CDR3aa: CASSVTDQANEQFF; CDR3nt: TGTGCCAGCAGTGTCACAGACCAAGCCAATGAGCAGTTCTTC
j_gene: TRBJ1-4; abundance: few; v_gene: TRBV5-1; d_gene: .; CDR3aa: CASSLATPRSNEKLFF; CDR3nt: TGCGCCAGCAGCTTGGCGACACCAAGATCTAATGAAAAACTGTTTTTT
j_gene: TRBJ2-7; abundance: few; v_gene: TRBV19; d_gene: TRBD2; CDR3aa: CASKKREATYEQYF; CDR3nt: TGTGCCAGTAAGAAGCGGGAGGCTACCTACGAGCAGTACTTC
j_gene: TRBJ2-7; abundance: few; v_gene: TRBV10-3; d_gene: .; CDR3aa: CAISESRGEGEQYF; CDR3nt: TGTGCCATCAGTGAGTCGAGGGGTGAGGGCGAGCAGTACTTC
j_gene: TRBJ2-2; abundance: .; v_gene: TRBV4-2; d_gene: .; CDR3aa: CASSRRSVNTGELFF; CDR3nt: TGTGCCAGCAGCCGGCGGAGCGTGAACACCGGGGAGCTGTTTTTT
j_gene: TRBJ2-7; abundance: few; v_gene: TRBV5-6; d_gene: .; CDR3aa: CASSFGRGEQYF; CDR3nt: TGTGCCAGCAGCTTCGGAAGAGGCGAGCAGTACTTC
j_gene: TRBJ2-4; abundance: .; v_gene: TRBV20-1; d_gene: .; CDR3aa: CSASNRGAKNIQYF; CDR3nt: TGCAGTGCTAGTAATCGAGGCGCCAAAAACATTCAGTACTTC
j_gene: TRBJ2-1; abundance: few; v_gene: TRBV20-1; d_gene: .; CDR3aa: CSAQRASEVDEQFF; CDR3nt: TGCAGTGCCCAGAGGGCTAGTGAAGTGGATGAGCAGTTCTTC
j_gene: TRBJ2-7; abundance: .; v_gene: TRBV6-1; d_gene: .; CDR3aa: CASSEASGLSSREQYF; CDR3nt: TGTGCCAGCAGTGAAGCCTCCGGACTTAGCAGTCGCGAGCAGTACTTC
j_gene: TRBJ1-1; abundance: .; v_gene: TRBV16; d_gene: TRBD1; CDR3aa: CASSQSTGRITEAFF; CDR3nt: TGTGCCAGCAGCCAATCGACAGGGAGAATCACTGAAGCTTTCTTT
j_gene: TRBJ2-3; abundance: many; v_gene: TRBV29-1; d_gene: TRBD2; CDR3aa: CSVSSGGTDTQYF; CDR3nt: TGCAGCGTTTCGAGCGGGGGCACAGATACGCAGTATTTT
j_gene: TRBJ1-5; abundance: few; v_gene: TRBV5-4; d_gene: .; CDR3aa: CASSEGPPGHQPQHF; CDR3nt: TGTGCCAGCAGCGAGGGCCCTCCCGGTCATCAGCCCCAGCATTTT
j_gene: TRBJ2-1; abundance: .; v_gene: TRBV4-2; d_gene: .; CDR3aa: CASSQEARRSYNEQFF; CDR3nt: TGTGCCAGCAGCCAAGAGGCGAGGAGGTCCTACAATGAGCAGTTCTTC